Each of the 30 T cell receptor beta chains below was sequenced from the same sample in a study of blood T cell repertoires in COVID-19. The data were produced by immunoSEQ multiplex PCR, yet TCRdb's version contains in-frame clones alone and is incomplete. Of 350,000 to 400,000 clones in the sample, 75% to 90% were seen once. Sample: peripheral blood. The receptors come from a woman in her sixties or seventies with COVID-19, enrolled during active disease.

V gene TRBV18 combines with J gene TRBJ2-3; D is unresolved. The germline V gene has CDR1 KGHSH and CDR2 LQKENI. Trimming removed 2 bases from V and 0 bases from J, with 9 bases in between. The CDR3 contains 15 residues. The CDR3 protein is CASSPTEESTDTQYF. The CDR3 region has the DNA TGTGCCAGCTCACCAACTGAAGAGAGCACAGATACGCAGTATTTT.

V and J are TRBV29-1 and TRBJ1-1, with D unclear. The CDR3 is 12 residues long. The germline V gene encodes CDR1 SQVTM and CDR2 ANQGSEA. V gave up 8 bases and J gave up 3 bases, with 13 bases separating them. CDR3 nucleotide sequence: TGCAGCTTTGGACGGGGATACACTGAAGCTTTCTTT. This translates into CSFGRGYTEAFF.

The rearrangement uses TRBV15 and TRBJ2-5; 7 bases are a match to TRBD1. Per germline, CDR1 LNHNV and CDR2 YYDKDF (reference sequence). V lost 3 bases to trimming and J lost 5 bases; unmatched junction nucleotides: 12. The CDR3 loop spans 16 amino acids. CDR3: CATSRPPPGGGETQYF. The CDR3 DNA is TGTGCCACCAGCAGGCCCCCCCCAGGGGGTGGGGAGACCCAGTACTTC.

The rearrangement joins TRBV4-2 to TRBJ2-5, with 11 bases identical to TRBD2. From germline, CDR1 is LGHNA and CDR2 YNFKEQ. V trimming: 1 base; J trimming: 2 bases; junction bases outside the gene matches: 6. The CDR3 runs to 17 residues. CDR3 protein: CASSQAVAGGRQETQYF. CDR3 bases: TGTGCCAGCAGCCAAGCGGTAGCGGGGGGGCGGCAAGAGACCCAGTACTTC.

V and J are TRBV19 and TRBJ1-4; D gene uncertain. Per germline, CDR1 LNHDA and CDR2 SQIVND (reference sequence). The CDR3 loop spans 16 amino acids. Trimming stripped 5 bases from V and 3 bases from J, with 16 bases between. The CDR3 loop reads CASSSRRLDANEKLFF. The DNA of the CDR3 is TGTGCCAGTAGTTCTCGCCGACTTGATGCTAATGAAAAACTGTTTTTT. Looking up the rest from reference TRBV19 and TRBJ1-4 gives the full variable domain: DGGITQSPKYLFRKEGQNVTLSCEQNLNHDAMYWYRQDPGQGLRLIYYSQIVNDFQKGDIAEGYSVSREKKESFPLTVTSAQKNPTAFYLCASSSRRLDANEKLFFGSGTQLSVL.

The CDR3 nucleotides are TGTGCCAGTAGGACAGGGATGGGGTACGAGCAGTACTTC. It yields the protein CASRTGMGYEQYF. The V gene is TRBV19, the J gene TRBJ2-7; 7 positions match TRBD1. The CDR3 sequence is 13 residues long. After removal of 6 bases from V and 4 bases from J, the junction contained 6 bases not matched to a gene. Germline V gives CDR1 LNHDA, CDR2 SQIVND (reference sequence). The complete variable domain, with remaining parts taken from reference TRBV19 and TRBJ2-7, reads DGGITQSPKYLFRKEGQNVTLSCEQNLNHDAMYWYRQDPGQGLRLIYYSQIVNDFQKGDIAEGYSVSREKKESFPLTVTSAQKNPTAFYLCASRTGMGYEQYFGPGTRLTVT.

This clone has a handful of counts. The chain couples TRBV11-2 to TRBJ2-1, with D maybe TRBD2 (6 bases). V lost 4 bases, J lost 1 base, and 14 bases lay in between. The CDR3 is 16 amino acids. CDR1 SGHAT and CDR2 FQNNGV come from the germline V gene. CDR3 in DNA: TGTGCCAGCAGCTACCTTGGGGGGAGATCCTACAATGAGCAGTTCTTC. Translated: CASSYLGGRSYNEQFF.

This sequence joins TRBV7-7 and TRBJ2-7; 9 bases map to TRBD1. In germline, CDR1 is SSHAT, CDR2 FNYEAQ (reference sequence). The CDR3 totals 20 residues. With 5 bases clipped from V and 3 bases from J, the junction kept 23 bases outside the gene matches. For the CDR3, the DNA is TGTGCCAGCAGCCAAAAACAGGGGGCGATGCTCCTTATTCCAAACTACGAGCAGTACTTC. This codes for CASSQKQGAMLLIPNYEQYF.

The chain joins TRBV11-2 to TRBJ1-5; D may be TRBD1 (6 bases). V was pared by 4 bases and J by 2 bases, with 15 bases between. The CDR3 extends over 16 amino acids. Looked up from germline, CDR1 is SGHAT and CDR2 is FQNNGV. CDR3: CASSSGQIWGNQPQHF. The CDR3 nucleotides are TGTGCCAGCAGCTCAGGACAGATTTGGGGCAATCAGCCCCAGCATTTT. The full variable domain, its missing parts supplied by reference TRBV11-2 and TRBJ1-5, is EAGVAQSPRYKIIEKRQSVAFWCNPISGHATLYWYQQILGQGPKLLIQFQNNGVVDDSQLPKDRFSAERLKGVDSTLKIQPAKLEDSAVYLCASSSGQIWGNQPQHFGDGTRLSIL.

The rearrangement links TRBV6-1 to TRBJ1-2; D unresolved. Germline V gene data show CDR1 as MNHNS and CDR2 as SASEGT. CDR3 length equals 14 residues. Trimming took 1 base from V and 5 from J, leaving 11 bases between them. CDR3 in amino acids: CASSEVEGRYGYTF. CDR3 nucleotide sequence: TGTGCCAGCAGTGAAGTTGAGGGAAGGTATGGCTACACCTTC.

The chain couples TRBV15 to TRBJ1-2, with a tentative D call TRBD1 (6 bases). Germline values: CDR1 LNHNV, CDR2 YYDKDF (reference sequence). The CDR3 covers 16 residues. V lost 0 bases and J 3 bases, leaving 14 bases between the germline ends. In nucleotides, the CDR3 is TGTGCCACCAGCAGAGATCTCCAGGGGAGGGACTATGGCTACACCTTC. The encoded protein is CATSRDLQGRDYGYTF.

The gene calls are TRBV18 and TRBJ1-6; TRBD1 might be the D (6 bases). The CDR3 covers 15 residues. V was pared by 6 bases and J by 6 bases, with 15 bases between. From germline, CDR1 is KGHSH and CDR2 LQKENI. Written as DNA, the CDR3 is TGTGCCAGCTCGCAAACAGGGTCGTCTAATTCACCCCTCCACTTT. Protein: CASSQTGSSNSPLHF.

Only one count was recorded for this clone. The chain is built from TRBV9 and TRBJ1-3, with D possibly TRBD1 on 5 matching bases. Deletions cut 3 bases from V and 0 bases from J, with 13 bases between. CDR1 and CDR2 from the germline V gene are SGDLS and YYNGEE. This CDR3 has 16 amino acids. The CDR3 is CASSDRWGLSGNTIYF. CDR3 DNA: TGTGCCAGCAGCGACCGATGGGGACTCTCTGGAAACACCATATATTTT.

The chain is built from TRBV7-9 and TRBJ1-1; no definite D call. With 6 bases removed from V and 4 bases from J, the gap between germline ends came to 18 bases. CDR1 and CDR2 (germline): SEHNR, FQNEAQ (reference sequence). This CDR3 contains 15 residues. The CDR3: CASSYAVGGGTEAFF. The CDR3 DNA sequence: TGTGCCAGCAGTTATGCAGTTGGTGGAGGCACTGAAGCTTTCTTT.

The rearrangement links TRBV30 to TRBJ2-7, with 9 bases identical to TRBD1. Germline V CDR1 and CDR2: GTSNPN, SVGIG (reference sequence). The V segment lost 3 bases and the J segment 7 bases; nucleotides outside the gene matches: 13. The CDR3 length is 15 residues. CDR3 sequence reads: CAWRVRDRDLGEQYF. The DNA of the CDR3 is TGTGCCTGGAGAGTCCGGGACAGGGACCTTGGGGAGCAGTACTTC.

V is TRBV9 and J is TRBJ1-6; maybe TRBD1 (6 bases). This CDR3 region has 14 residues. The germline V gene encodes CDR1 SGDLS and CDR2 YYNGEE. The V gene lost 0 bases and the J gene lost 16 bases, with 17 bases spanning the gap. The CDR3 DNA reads TGTGCCAGCAGCGTAGGAAACACAGGGCCCTTTCTCCACTTT. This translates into CASSVGNTGPFLHF.

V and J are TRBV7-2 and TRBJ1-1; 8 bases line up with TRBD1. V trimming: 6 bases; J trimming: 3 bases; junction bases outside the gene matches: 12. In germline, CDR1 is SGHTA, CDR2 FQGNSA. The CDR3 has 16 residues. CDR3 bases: TGTGCCAGCAGTCGAGACAGGGGATCTGTGGACACTGAAGCTTTCTTT. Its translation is CASSRDRGSVDTEAFF.

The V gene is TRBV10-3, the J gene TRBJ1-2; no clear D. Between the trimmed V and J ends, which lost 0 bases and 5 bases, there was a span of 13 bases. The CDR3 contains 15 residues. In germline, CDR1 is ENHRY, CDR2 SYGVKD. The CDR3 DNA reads TGTGCCATCAGTGAGTCTCGGGGTGATTTTTATGGCTACACCTTC. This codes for CAISESRGDFYGYTF.

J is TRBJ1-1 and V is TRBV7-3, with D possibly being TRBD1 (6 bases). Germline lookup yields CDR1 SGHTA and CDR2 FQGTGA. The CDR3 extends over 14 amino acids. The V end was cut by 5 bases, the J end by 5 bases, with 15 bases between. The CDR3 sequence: CASSPGGQRTEAFF. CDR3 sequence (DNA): TGTGCCAGCAGCCCCGGGGGGCAGCGGACTGAAGCTTTCTTT.

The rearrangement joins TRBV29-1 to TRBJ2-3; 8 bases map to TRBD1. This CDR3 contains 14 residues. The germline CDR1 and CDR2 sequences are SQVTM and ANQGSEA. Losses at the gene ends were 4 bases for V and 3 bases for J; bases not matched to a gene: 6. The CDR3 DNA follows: TGCAGCGTTGTTTCCAGGGGGCAGACAGATACGCAGTATTTT. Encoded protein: CSVVSRGQTDTQYF.

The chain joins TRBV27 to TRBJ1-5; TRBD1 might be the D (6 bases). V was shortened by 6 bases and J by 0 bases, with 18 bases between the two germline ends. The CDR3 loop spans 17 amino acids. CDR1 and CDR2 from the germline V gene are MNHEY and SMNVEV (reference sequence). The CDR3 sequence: CASSPLGRQVSNQPQHF. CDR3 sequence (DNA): TGTGCCAGCAGCCCCCTAGGGCGACAGGTTAGCAATCAGCCCCAGCATTTT.

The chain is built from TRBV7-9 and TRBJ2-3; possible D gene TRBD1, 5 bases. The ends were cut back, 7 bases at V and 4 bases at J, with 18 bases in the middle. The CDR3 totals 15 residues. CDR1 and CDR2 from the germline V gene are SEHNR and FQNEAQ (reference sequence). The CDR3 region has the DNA TGTGCCAGCAATGGCAAGGGGCCTCATCCAGATACGCAGTATTTT. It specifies CASNGKGPHPDTQYF.

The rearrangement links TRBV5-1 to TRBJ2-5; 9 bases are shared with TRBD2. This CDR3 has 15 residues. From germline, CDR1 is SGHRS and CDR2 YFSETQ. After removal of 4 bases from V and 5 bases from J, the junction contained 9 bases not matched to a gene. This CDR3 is CASSPRTSVGETQYF. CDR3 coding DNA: TGCGCCAGCAGCCCCCGGACTAGCGTTGGGGAGACCCAGTACTTC.

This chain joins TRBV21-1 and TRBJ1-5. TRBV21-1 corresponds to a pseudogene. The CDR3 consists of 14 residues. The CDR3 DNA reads TGTGCCAGCACCACAGGTCTTGGAGGGCAGCCCCAGCATTTT. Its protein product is CASTTGLGGQPQHF.

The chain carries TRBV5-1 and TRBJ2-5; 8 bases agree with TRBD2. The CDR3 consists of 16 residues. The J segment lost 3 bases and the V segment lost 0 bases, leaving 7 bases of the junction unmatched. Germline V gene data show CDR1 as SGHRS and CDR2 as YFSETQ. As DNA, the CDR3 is TGCGCCAGCAGCTTGGGCAATAGCGGGACCAAAGAGACCCAGTACTTC. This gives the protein CASSLGNSGTKETQYF.

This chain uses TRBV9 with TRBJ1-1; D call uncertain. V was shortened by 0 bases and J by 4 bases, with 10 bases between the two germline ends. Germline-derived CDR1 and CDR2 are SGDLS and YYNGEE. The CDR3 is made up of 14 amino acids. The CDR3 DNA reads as TGTGCCAGCAGCGTAGACCCATTCGGCACTGAAGCTTTCTTT. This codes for CASSVDPFGTEAFF.

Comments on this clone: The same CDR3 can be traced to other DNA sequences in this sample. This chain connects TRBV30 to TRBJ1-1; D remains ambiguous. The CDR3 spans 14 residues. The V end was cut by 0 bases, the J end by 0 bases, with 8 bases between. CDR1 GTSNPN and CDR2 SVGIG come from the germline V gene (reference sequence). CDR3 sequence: CAWSVQLMNTEAFF. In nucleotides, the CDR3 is TGTGCCTGGAGTGTACAGTTAATGAACACTGAAGCTTTCTTT.

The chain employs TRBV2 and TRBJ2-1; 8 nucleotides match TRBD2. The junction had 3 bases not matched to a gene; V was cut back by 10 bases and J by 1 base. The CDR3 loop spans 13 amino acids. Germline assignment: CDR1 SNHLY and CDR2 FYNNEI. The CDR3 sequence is CATGRGSYNEQFF. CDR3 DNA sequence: TGTGCCACCGGGAGGGGGTCCTACAATGAGCAGTTCTTC.

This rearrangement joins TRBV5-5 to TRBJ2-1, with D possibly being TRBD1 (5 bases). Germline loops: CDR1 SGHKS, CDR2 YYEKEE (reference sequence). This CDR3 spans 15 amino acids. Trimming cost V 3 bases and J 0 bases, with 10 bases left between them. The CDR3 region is CASSYTGSSYNEQFF. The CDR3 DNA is TGTGCCAGCAGCTATACAGGTAGCTCCTACAATGAGCAGTTCTTC.

CDR3 DNA: TGTGCCAGCAGCGCTGGGGACTTCCTTGAGCAGTACTTC. Protein sequence: CASSAGDFLEQYF. The genes are TRBV9 and TRBJ2-7, with D maybe TRBD2 (6 bases). The CDR3 runs 13 residues. V dropped 3 bases and J dropped 7 bases, with 14 bases sitting between them. Germline V gene sequence: CDR1 SGDLS, CDR2 YYNGEE.